The rows below give T cell receptor beta chains drawn from one sample of a study of CXCR3-negative and CXCR3-positive naive CD8 T cells. TCRdb reworked the 5' RACE reads into one entry per CDR3 protein, no DNA. This sample's table reports some 150,000 distinct CDR3 sequences. What was sequenced was naive CXCR3+ CD8+ T cells from blood. The receptors originated from a human donor in good health. Some clones in this sample may be carry-over from other donors' samples. Both conserved end residues are part of each CDR3.

TRBV4-3,TRBJ2-3,CASSQVATDTQYF
TRBV28,TRBJ2-7,CASSPVQGYEQYF
TRBV7-2,TRBJ2-3,CASSLAGAGGGDTQYF
TRBV4-1,TRBJ1-1,CASSQPQLNTEAFF
TRBV14,TRBJ2-1,CASSQPDRRFGEQFF
TRBV14,TRBJ2-1,CASSYHLGQGAYNEQFF
TRBV19,TRBJ2-1,CASIPSDYNEQFF
TRBV20-1,TRBJ2-1,CRPGGGLDEQFF
TRBV20-1,TRBJ1-5,CSAPQGPHNQPQHF
TRBV10-2,TRBJ1-1,CASRQGETEAFF
TRBV5-1,TRBJ2-7,CASSPETSVSSYEQYF
TRBV5-1,TRBJ2-1,CASSLLLKPTGPNEQFF
TRBV14,TRBJ2-7,CASSPWTDHEQYF
TRBV5-6,TRBJ2-7,CASSFRVRSYEQYF
TRBV5-6,TRBJ2-5,CASSLGTSGDSLRTQYF
TRBV10-3,TRBJ1-2,CAISESVSGQGANSDGYTF
TRBV30,TRBJ1-2,CAWRTIGGIDGYTF
TRBV6-2/TRBV6-3,TRBJ2-1,CASSTGTSGFTYNEQFF
TRBV29-1,TRBJ1-2,CSVGGADYGYTF
TRBV12-3/TRBV12-4,TRBJ2-7,CASSWTDTYEQYF
TRBV7-9,TRBJ2-3,CASTAGLAGRDTQYF
TRBV7-9,TRBJ1-2,CASSGTSDWGGYTF
TRBV5-1,TRBJ2-7,CASSWTSGREYEQYF
TRBV11-2,TRBJ2-1,CASILMFGSGVYNEQFF
TRBV7-9,TRBJ1-2,CASRTADSLYGYTF
TRBV6-2/TRBV6-3,TRBJ1-5,CASSQDREDQPQHF
TRBV7-9,TRBJ1-1,CASRSTGGGTEAFF
TRBV10-2,TRBJ2-2,CASSEGTGHTGELFF
TRBV12-3/TRBV12-4,TRBJ2-7,CASSLASGAYEQYF
TRBV6-2/TRBV6-3,TRBJ2-1,CACRPGFAGVEDKQFF
TRBV27,TRBJ1-5,CASSLLGSNQPQHF
TRBV15,TRBJ1-4,CSTSRDGDGLNEKLFF
TRBV4-1,TRBJ1-1,CASSQHTGTGPRGTEAFF
TRBV9,TRBJ2-7,CASSVAHGEFYEQYF
TRBV7-9,TRBJ2-3,CASSSLSTSGGQPTDTQYF
TRBV5-5,TRBJ1-1,CASSFWGDTEAFF
TRBV5-1,TRBJ1-1,CASSRTGGVETEAFF